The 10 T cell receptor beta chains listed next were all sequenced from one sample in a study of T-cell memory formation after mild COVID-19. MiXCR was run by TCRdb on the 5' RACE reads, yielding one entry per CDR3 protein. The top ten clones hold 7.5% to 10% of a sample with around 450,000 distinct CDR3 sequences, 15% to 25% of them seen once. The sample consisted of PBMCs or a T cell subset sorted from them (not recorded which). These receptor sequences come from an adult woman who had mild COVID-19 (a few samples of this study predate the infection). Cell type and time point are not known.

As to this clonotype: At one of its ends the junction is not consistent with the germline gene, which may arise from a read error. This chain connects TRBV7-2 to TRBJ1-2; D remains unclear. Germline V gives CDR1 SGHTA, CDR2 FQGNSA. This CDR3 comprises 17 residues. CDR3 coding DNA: TGTGCCAGCAGCTTAGCTACCAGCGGGGTTACTAACTATAGCTACACCTTC. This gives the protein CASSLATSGVTNYSYTF.

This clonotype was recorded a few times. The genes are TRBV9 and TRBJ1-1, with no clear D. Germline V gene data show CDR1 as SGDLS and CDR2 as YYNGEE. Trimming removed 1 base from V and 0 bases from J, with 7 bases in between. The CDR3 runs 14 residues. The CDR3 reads CASSVSQMNTEAFF. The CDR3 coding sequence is TGTGCCAGCAGCGTATCACAGATGAACACTGAAGCTTTCTTT.

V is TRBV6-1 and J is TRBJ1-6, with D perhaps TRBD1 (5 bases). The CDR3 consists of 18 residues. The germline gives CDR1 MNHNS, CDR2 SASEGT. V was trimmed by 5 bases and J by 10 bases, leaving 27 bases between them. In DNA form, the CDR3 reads TGTGCCAGCAGTAAGAGGTCCGCAGGGTTGCGGTGGCGGTCACCCCTCCACTTT. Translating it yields CASSKRSAGLRWRSPLHF.

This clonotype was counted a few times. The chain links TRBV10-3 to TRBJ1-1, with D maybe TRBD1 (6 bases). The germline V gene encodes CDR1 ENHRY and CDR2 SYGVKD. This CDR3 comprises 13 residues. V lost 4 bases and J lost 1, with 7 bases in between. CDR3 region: CAISGTENTEAFF. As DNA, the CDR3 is TGTGCCATCAGTGGGACAGAGAACACTGAAGCTTTCTTT.

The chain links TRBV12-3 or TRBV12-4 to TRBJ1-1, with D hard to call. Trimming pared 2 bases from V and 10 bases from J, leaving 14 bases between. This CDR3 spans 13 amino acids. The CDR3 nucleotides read TGTGCCAGCAGTTTACCGGGGAGCCGGATAGCTTTCTTT. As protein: CASSLPGSRIAFF.

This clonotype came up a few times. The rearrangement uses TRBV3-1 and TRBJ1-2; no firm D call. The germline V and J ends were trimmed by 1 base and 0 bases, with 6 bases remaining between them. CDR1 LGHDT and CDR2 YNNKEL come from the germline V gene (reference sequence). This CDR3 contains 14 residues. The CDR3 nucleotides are TGTGCCAGCAGCCAAGTGACGGCTAACTATGGCTACACCTTC. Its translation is CASSQVTANYGYTF. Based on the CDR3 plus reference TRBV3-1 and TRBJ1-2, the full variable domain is DTAVSQTPKYLVTQMGNDKSIKCEQNLGHDTMYWYKQDSKKFLKIMFSYNNKELIINETVPNRFSPKSPDKAHLNLHINSLELGDSAVYFCASSQVTANYGYTFGSGTRLTVV.

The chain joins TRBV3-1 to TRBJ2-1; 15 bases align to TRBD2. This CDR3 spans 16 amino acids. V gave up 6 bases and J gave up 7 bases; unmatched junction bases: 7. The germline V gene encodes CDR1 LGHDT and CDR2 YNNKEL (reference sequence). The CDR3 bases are TGTGCCAGCAGGGACACCGGGACTAGCGGGGGGAATGAGCAGTTCTTC. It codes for CASRDTGTSGGNEQFF.

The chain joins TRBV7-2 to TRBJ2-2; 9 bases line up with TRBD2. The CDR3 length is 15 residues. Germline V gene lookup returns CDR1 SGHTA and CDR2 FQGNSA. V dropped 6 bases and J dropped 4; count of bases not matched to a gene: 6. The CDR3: CASSSSGVRTGELFF. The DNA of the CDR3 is TGTGCCAGCAGTTCTAGCGGGGTGCGCACCGGGGAGCTGTTTTTT. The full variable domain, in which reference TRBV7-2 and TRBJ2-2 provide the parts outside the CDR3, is GAGVSQSPSNKVTEKGKDVELRCDPISGHTALYWYRQSLGQGLEFLIYFQGNSAPDKSGLPSDRFSAERTGGSVSTLTIQRTQQEDSAVYLCASSSSGVRTGELFFGEGSRLTVL.

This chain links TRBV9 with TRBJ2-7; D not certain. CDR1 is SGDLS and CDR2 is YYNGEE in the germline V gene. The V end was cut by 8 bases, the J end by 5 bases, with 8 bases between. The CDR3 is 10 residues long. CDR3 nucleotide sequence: TGTGCCAGAAAAGGAGACGAGCAGTACTTC. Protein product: CARKGDEQYF.

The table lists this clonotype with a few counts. The CDR3 region is CASTVGTPNSPLHF. The DNA for the CDR3 is TGTGCCAGCACCGTAGGGACTCCTAATTCACCCCTCCACTTT. This chain connects TRBV7-9 to TRBJ1-6; D may be TRBD1 (5 bases). This CDR3 region has 14 residues. V gave up 7 bases and J gave up 6 bases, with 13 bases separating them. Germline V gives CDR1 SEHNR, CDR2 FQNEAQ (reference sequence).